A single sample is the source of the 31 T cell receptor beta chains below, sequenced in a study of T cells in Graves' hyperthyroidism and ophthalmopathy. Authors of the study amplified TCR beta CDR3 regions from RNA transcripts. First-round RT-PCR of the TCR CDR3 relied on the HTBI primer set. TCRdb reanalysed the multiplex PCR reads using MiXCR and keeps one entry per CDR3 protein. The sample gives about 560,000 distinct CDR3 sequences, around 17% of which show up once; roughly 18% is in the top ten. Sequences were obtained from blood. These receptor sequences come from a young woman with Graves' hyperthyroidism.

This clonotype came up many times. V is TRBV12-3 or TRBV12-4 and J is TRBJ1-2; TRBD1 might be the D (6 bases). Trimming removed 3 bases at V and 8 bases at J, with 16 bases between. The CDR3 contains 14 residues. The chain's CDR3 is CASSFPAGVRGYTF. CDR3 sequence (DNA): TGTGCCAGCAGTTTTCCGGCAGGGGTTCGCGGCTACACCTTC.

The rearrangement joins TRBV5-6 to TRBJ1-4; D ambiguous. The CDR3 is 14 residues long. Looked up from germline, CDR1 is SGHDT and CDR2 is YYEEEE. V lost 0 bases, J lost 4 bases, and 7 bases lay in between. The CDR3 coding sequence is TGTGCCAGCAGCTTGGGACTCGATAATGAAAAACTGTTTTTT. This encodes CASSLGLDNEKLFF.

This clonotype showed up just a few times. J is TRBJ1-6 and V is TRBV12-3 or TRBV12-4, with 7 bases identical to TRBD1. The CDR3 is 14 amino acids. J was trimmed by 6 bases and V by 5 bases; bases with no gene match: 4. CDR3: CASSLYRGNSPLHF. The CDR3 DNA is TGTGCCAGCAGTCTATACAGGGGTAATTCACCCCTCCACTTT.

This clonotype was counted at least ten times. The rearrangement joins TRBV11-3 to TRBJ2-5; 7 nucleotides match TRBD2. The V gene end was trimmed by 5 bases and the J gene end by 7 bases; junction bases not matched to a gene: 7. The CDR3 totals 13 residues. Germline values: CDR1 SGHNT, CDR2 YENEEA. In nucleotides, the CDR3 is TGTGCCAGCAGCCGTGCGGGGGAGGGGACCCAGTACTTC. Translated: CASSRAGEGTQYF.

The chain has TRBV7-8 and TRBJ2-1; D uncertain. This CDR3 region has 13 residues. CDR1 and CDR2 (germline): SGHVS, FQNEAQ. V lost 3 bases and J 7 bases, leaving 10 bases between the germline ends. The CDR3 sequence: CASSFNRVNEQFF. CDR3 nucleotide sequence: TGTGCCAGCAGCTTTAACCGAGTTAATGAGCAGTTCTTC. The full variable domain, with the rest looked up from reference TRBV7-8 and TRBJ2-1, is GAGVSQSPRYKVAKRGQDVALRCDPISGHVSLFWYQQALGQGPEFLTYFQNEAQLDKSGLPSDRFFAERPEGSVSTLKIQRTQQEDSAVYLCASSFNRVNEQFFGPGTRLTVL.

This clonotype was seen many times. The V gene is TRBV20-1, the J gene TRBJ2-1; TRBD2 agrees at 8 bases. The CDR3 loop spans 14 amino acids. Looked up from germline, CDR1 is DFQATT and CDR2 is SNEGSKA (reference sequence). V was clipped by 6 bases and J by 3 bases; unmatched bases: 7. CDR3 bases: TGCAGTGCCGGCTGGCGGGAGGTCTACAATGAGCAGTTCTTC. Translation: CSAGWREVYNEQFF.

This chain connects TRBV5-6 to TRBJ1-1; 8 bases fit TRBD1. Germline CDR1 reads SGHDT; CDR2 reads YYEEEE. This CDR3 is 15 amino acids long. Trimming took 2 bases from V and 3 from J; bases not matched to a gene: 6. The CDR3 here is CASSFPRTGYTEAFF. The DNA of the CDR3 is TGTGCCAGCAGCTTCCCTCGGACAGGGTACACTGAAGCTTTCTTT.

In its sample, this clonotype was seen many times. The chain is built from TRBV11-2 and TRBJ2-3; D tentatively reads TRBD1 or TRBD2 (5 bases each). There are 15 residues in the CDR3. Trimming left V 5 bases short and J 1 base short, with 13 bases between. The germline V gene has CDR1 SGHAT and CDR2 FQNNGV. The CDR3 nucleotides read TGTGCCAGCAGCGCACGGGACCATCGCACAGATACGCAGTATTTT. Translation: CASSARDHRTDTQYF.

This clonotype was seen repeatedly, ten times or more. The chain uses TRBV20-1 and TRBJ2-2, with D tentatively TRBD2 (5 bases). Germline loops: CDR1 DFQATT, CDR2 SNEGSKA (reference sequence). V lost 3 bases to trimming and J lost 6 bases, with 14 bases between them. The CDR3 contains 14 residues. CDR3 DNA sequence: TGCAGTGCTAGTAGAGCGGAAGCGGCCGGGGAGCTGTTTTTT. Protein product: CSASRAEAAGELFF.

This clonotype was found many times. The chain combines TRBV11-2 with TRBJ2-5; TRBD1 aligns across 9 bases. From germline, CDR1 is SGHAT and CDR2 FQNNGV. The CDR3 loop spans 14 amino acids. Losses at the gene ends were 3 bases for V and 5 bases for J; bases not matched to a gene: 4. The CDR3 DNA reads as TGTGCCAGCAGCTTCCGGGACAGGGCCGAGACCCAGTACTTC. Its translation: CASSFRDRAETQYF.

This clonotype turned up a few times. The J gene is TRBJ1-4, the V gene TRBV7-9; 7 bases match TRBD1. With V trimmed by 4 bases and J by 3 bases, 5 bases remained unmatched. Germline-derived CDR1 and CDR2 are SEHNR and FQNEAQ (reference sequence). The CDR3 runs 15 residues. The CDR3 loop is CASSSTGSPNEKLFF. In DNA form, the CDR3 reads TGTGCCAGCAGCTCGACAGGGAGCCCTAATGAAAAACTGTTTTTT.

The table lists this clonotype with a few counts. The rearrangement uses TRBV4-3 and TRBJ2-5; the match to TRBD2 covers 12 bases. V lost 0 bases, J lost 5 bases, and 10 bases stayed unmatched. The germline V gene encodes CDR1 LGHNA and CDR2 YSLEER. This CDR3 comprises 18 residues. CDR3 in DNA: TGCGCCAGCAGCCAAGATCTACCTAGCGGGGGGGCCCGGGAGACCCAGTACTTC. Translated: CASSQDLPSGGARETQYF.

In its sample, this clonotype was seen many times. The chain uses TRBV2 and TRBJ1-1, with a possible D match to TRBD1 (5 bases). Germline V gives CDR1 SNHLY, CDR2 FYNNEI. V was cut by 9 bases and J by 1 base, with 9 bases left in between. This CDR3 is 12 amino acids long. DNA of the CDR3: TGTGCCAGGGGACGGCCGAACACTGAAGCTTTCTTT. This encodes CARGRPNTEAFF.

The chain is built from TRBV6-1 and TRBJ2-3; 7 bases are a match to TRBD2. Trimming cost V 6 bases and J 1 base; bases outside gene matches: 7. Per germline, CDR1 MNHNS and CDR2 SASEGT. The CDR3 totals 15 residues. CDR3 DNA: TGTGCCAGCAGCCCTGGGACTACCCGCACAGATACGCAGTATTTT. Translating it yields CASSPGTTRTDTQYF.

The chain is built from TRBV24-1 and TRBJ2-1; D is unclear. Trimming took off 6 bases at V and 0 bases at J, with 11 bases between the two ends. There are 15 residues in the CDR3. The V gene's germline CDR1 is KGHDR and CDR2 SFDVKD. Here the CDR3 reads CATSSPEPSYNEQFF. In nucleotides, the CDR3 is TGTGCCACCAGTAGCCCAGAGCCCTCCTACAATGAGCAGTTCTTC.

J is TRBJ2-1 and V is TRBV12-3 or TRBV12-4; D is perhaps TRBD2 (6 bases). There are 13 residues in the CDR3. The V gene lost 8 bases and the J gene lost 8 bases, with 16 bases spanning the gap. CDR3 sequence (DNA): TGTGCCAGCTGGGCCGGGAGTCGCCATGAGCAGTTCTTC. It encodes CASWAGSRHEQFF.

The chain uses TRBV7-9 and TRBJ1-4; D gene uncertain. The CDR3 is 14 residues long. Germline CDR1 is SEHNR and CDR2 is FQNEAQ (reference sequence). V was trimmed by 6 bases and J by 7 bases, leaving 15 bases between them. The CDR3: CASRLEGGGEKLFF. In nucleotides, the CDR3 is TGTGCCAGCAGACTAGAAGGAGGAGGTGAAAAACTGTTTTTT.

This clonotype was picked up many times. J is TRBJ2-1 and V is TRBV24-1, with 8 bases identical to TRBD2. V shed 4 bases, J shed 9 bases, and the junction held 7 bases outside the gene matches. The CDR3 is made up of 14 amino acids. Per germline, CDR1 KGHDR and CDR2 SFDVKD. The CDR3 DNA is TGTGCCACCAGTGACCAGGGACTAGTTGGTGAGCAGTTCTTC. Its protein product is CATSDQGLVGEQFF.

This clonotype was observed many times. The chain couples TRBV2 to TRBJ1-5, with D tentatively TRBD1 (5 bases). This CDR3 has 18 residues. Germline CDR1 is SNHLY and CDR2 is FYNNEI. V dropped 3 bases and J dropped 2 bases, with 20 bases sitting between them. CDR3 in amino acids: CASSETGQGRVGNQPQHF. CDR3 nucleotides: TGTGCCAGCAGTGAGACTGGGCAGGGAAGGGTTGGCAATCAGCCCCAGCATTTT.

The rearrangement uses TRBV19 and TRBJ2-7, with D perhaps given as TRBD1 or TRBD2 (5 bases each). V lost 3 bases to trimming and J lost 4 bases, with 7 bases between them. Germline-derived CDR1 and CDR2 are LNHDA and SQIVND (reference sequence). The CDR3 has 12 residues. CDR3 nucleotides: TGTGCCAGTAGTATTGGGGGATACGAGCAGTACTTC. Its translation is CASSIGGYEQYF.

The sample holds many counts of this clonotype. This sequence joins TRBV2 and TRBJ1-3; tentative D call: TRBD1 (5 bases). Germline V gene sequence: CDR1 SNHLY, CDR2 FYNNEI. With 3 bases removed from V and 3 bases from J, the gap between germline ends came to 27 bases. The CDR3 totals 20 residues. This CDR3 is CASSDTVGAGKWDLGNTIYF. CDR3 DNA: TGTGCCAGCAGTGATACGGTCGGGGCGGGGAAATGGGACCTTGGAAACACCATATATTTT.

A remark on this clonotype: A much larger clone sits a single nucleotide away, making a read error possible. The rearrangement links TRBV18 to TRBJ1-6, with TRBD1 as a possible D gene (6 bases). The CDR3 is 15 residues long. V lost 4 bases, J lost 11 bases, and 18 bases lay in between. Per germline, CDR1 KGHSH and CDR2 LQKENI. CDR3 region: CASSRTEGDNPPLHF. The CDR3 coding sequence is TGTGCCAGCTCACGTACGGAAGGGGACAATCCACCCCTCCACTTT.

On this clonotype itself: This clone may be a read error of a much larger clone one base away. V is TRBV10-3 and J is TRBJ2-7; TRBD2 might be the D (5 bases). Germline lookup yields CDR1 ENHRY and CDR2 SYGVKD. V was shortened by 2 bases and J by 4 bases, with 15 bases between the two germline ends. This CDR3 comprises 15 residues. CDR3 bases: TGTGCCATCAGTGAGAATAGAGGTAGCGATTACGAGCAGTACTTC. Protein product: CAISENRGSDYEQYF.

There are a few counts of this clonotype. A read error is possible here, since a much larger clone lies one base away. The chain combines TRBV11-3 with TRBJ2-1; D gene uncertain. This CDR3 is built from 12 residues. Between the trimmed V and J ends, which lost 1 base and 9 bases, there was a span of 7 bases. Germline V gene lookup returns CDR1 SGHNT and CDR2 YENEEA. Here the CDR3 reads CASSLVRSEQFF. Written as DNA, the CDR3 is TGTGCCAGCAGCTTAGTCCGGAGTGAGCAGTTCTTC.

This clonotype was counted at least ten times. The chain uses TRBV7-2 and TRBJ2-7, with no clear D. This CDR3 is built from 15 residues. Germline assignment: CDR1 SGHTA and CDR2 FQGNSA. V lost 0 bases and J lost 2, with 11 bases in between. Written as DNA, the CDR3 is TGTGCCAGCAGCTTAGCGGGTGAGGCCACCTACGAGCAGTACTTC. It yields the protein CASSLAGEATYEQYF.

This clonotype was picked up a small number of times. The gene calls are TRBV28 and TRBJ2-7; 8 bases are a match to TRBD2. The germline V gene has CDR1 MDHEN and CDR2 SYDVKM. The CDR3 has 15 amino acids. After removal of 5 bases from V and 3 bases from J, the junction contained 9 bases not matched to a gene. CDR3 DNA sequence: TGTGCCAGCAGTCGGCAAAGGGGACTAGTCTACGAGCAGTACTTC. It yields the protein CASSRQRGLVYEQYF.

This chain links TRBV6-1 with TRBJ1-1; TRBD1 aligns across 11 bases. The CDR3 loop spans 13 amino acids. Germline V gene lookup returns CDR1 MNHNS and CDR2 SASEGT. With V trimmed by 6 bases and J by 10 bases, 7 bases remained unmatched. CDR3 nucleotide sequence: TGTGCCAGCAGCCTGACCGGGACAGGGGGAGCTTTCTTT. It specifies CASSLTGTGGAFF.

This clonotype was seen more than once but under ten times. This chain's CDR3 is CSARDDEGREQYF. CDR3 nucleotide sequence: TGCAGTGCTAGGGATGATGAGGGGCGCGAGCAGTACTTC. The rearrangement links TRBV20-1 to TRBJ2-7, with D perhaps assigned TRBD1 or TRBD2 (5 bases each). V lost 3 bases to trimming and J lost 6 bases, with 15 bases between them. This CDR3 has 13 amino acids. The germline CDR1 and CDR2 sequences are DFQATT and SNEGSKA (reference sequence).

The chain joins TRBV24-1 to TRBJ2-2, with 7 bases matching TRBD2. The CDR3 spans 16 residues. The V segment lost 4 bases and the J segment 7 bases; nucleotides outside the gene matches: 11. CDR1 is KGHDR and CDR2 is SFDVKD in the germline V gene. The chain's CDR3 is CATSDRRGGVGGELFF. As DNA, the CDR3 is TGTGCCACCAGTGACCGCCGTGGGGGGGTTGGCGGGGAGCTGTTTTTT.

The chain links TRBV29-1 to TRBJ2-3; no clear D. Germline CDR1 SQVTM, CDR2 ANQGSEA. The CDR3 contains 15 residues. V was clipped by 0 bases and J by 0 bases, with 10 bases between them. The CDR3 DNA reads as TGCAGCGTTGAAGATTCTGACGGGAGCACAGATACGCAGTATTTT. Its protein product is CSVEDSDGSTDTQYF.

This clonotype was detected only a few times. The chain links TRBV12-3 or TRBV12-4 to TRBJ1-1, with D maybe TRBD1 (5 bases). There are 13 residues in the CDR3. V was trimmed by 8 bases and J by 6 bases, leaving 16 bases between them. The CDR3: CASFGTGFPEAFF. The DNA of the CDR3 is TGTGCCAGCTTCGGGACGGGGTTCCCTGAAGCTTTCTTT.